Following are 6 T cell receptor beta chains from one sample sequenced in a study of blood T cell repertoires in COVID-19. Clones were sequenced by immunoSEQ multiplex PCR, and TCRdb holds only the in-frame ones, with some missing. The table shows approximately 320,000 clones, with around nine tenths occurring only once. Source material: peripheral blood. Receptors originate from a woman aged 25 to 39 with COVID-19, enrolled during active disease.

The rearrangement links TRBV7-2 to TRBJ2-7, with TRBD2 identical over 8 bases. From germline, CDR1 is SGHTA and CDR2 FQGNSA. V dropped 7 bases and J dropped 4; count of bases not matched to a gene: 9. The CDR3 has 14 amino acids. The CDR3, as DNA: TGTGCCAGCAAAACGGGGTTAGCGGGGTACGAGCAGTACTTC. Amino acids: CASKTGLAGYEQYF.

This sequence joins TRBV5-1 and TRBJ2-7; 9 bases are shared with TRBD2. V lost 10 bases to trimming and J lost 4 bases; unmatched junction nucleotides: 12. The V gene's germline CDR1 is SGHRS and CDR2 YFSETQ. The CDR3 totals 14 residues. The CDR3 DNA reads as TGCGCCCGCGGGGGGGGCCCGGAGACTTACGAGCAGTACTTC. Translation: CARGGGPETYEQYF. Full variable domain (remainder filled in from reference TRBV5-1 and TRBJ2-7): KAGVTQTPRYLIKTRGQQVTLSCSPISGHRSVSWYQQTPGQGLQFLFEYFSETQRNKGNFPGRFSGRQFSNSRSEMNVSTLELGDSALYLCARGGGPETYEQYFGPGTRLTVT.

This sequence joins TRBV30 and TRBJ1-4; D gene ambiguous. Germline assignment: CDR1 GTSNPN and CDR2 SVGIG (reference sequence). The length of the CDR3 is 15 residues. V lost 3 bases, J lost 5 bases, and 16 bases lay in between. CDR3 loop: CAWRFSAAENEKLFF. CDR3 nucleotide sequence: TGTGCCTGGAGGTTTTCGGCGGCAGAAAATGAAAAACTGTTTTTT.

The rearrangement uses TRBV11-2 and TRBJ2-7, with no clear D. Germline V CDR1 and CDR2: SGHAT, FQNNGV. This CDR3 region has 11 residues. The ends were cut back, 5 bases at V and 3 bases at J, with 5 bases in the middle. The CDR3 nucleotides read TGTGCCAGCAGCCCGCGCTACGAGCAGTACTTC. The encoded protein is CASSPRYEQYF. The full variable domain, with the rest looked up from reference TRBV11-2 and TRBJ2-7, is EAGVAQSPRYKIIEKRQSVAFWCNPISGHATLYWYQQILGQGPKLLIQFQNNGVVDDSQLPKDRFSAERLKGVDSTLKIQPAKLEDSAVYLCASSPRYEQYFGPGTRLTVT.

This chain joins TRBV7-9 and TRBJ2-1; D perhaps matches TRBD2 (5 bases). Germline V gene data show CDR1 as SEHNR and CDR2 as FQNEAQ (reference sequence). The germline V and J ends were trimmed by 5 bases and 6 bases, with 17 bases remaining between them. This CDR3 has 15 residues. The DNA of the CDR3 is TGTGCCAGCAGCCCCAAAGGAGGTTGGGGCAATGAGCAGTTCTTC. The encoded protein is CASSPKGGWGNEQFF.

The rearrangement links TRBV2 to TRBJ2-7, with D unresolved. Trimming shortened V by 6 bases and J by 0 bases, and 12 bases separated the two germline ends. CDR3 length: 14 residues. The germline V gene encodes CDR1 SNHLY and CDR2 FYNNEI. The CDR3 nucleotides are TGTGCCAGCAGGTGGCAGGTGAACTCCTACGAGCAGTACTTC. It yields the protein CASRWQVNSYEQYF.